This T cell receptor (beta chain) stems from a study of breast tumors, draining lymph nodes, adjacent tissues. Findings and limits, study-wide: Luminal-like breast cancer showed significantly higher tumor–nontumor repertoire similarity than basal-like. Compared with lymph nodes, tumors were less diverse; compared with nontumor tissue, more.

Axillary draining lymph nodes of breast cancer patients supplied the node samples. This clonotype appeared many times. Its antigen is undetermined. V was shortened by 3 bases and J by 4 bases, with 10 bases between the two germline ends. This CDR3 has 14 residues. Germline V CDR1 and CDR2: LNHDA, SQIVND (reference sequence). TCRdb itself ran the multiplex PCR reads through MiXCR, one entry per CDR3 protein. The data show around 120,000 distinct CDR3 sequences, nearly 20% seen once. V is TRBV19 and J is TRBJ1-5; D is uncertain. This TCR was recovered from a female donor with breast cancer. Some clones in this sample may be carry-over from other donors' samples. The source material was axillary lymph node tissue. The CDR3 here is CASSIPRPNQPQHF. CDR3 in DNA: TGTGCCAGTAGTATCCCCAGGCCAAATCAGCCCCAGCATTTT.